This TCR beta chain is from a study of T cell repertoires in cytomegalovirus infection. Study details: The authors relied on CMV epitopes, both recently identified HLA-C-restricted and well-studied HLA-B-restricted. Evidence of both CMV infection and a matching HLA type came from public TCR beta signatures.

Study-wide points: Summed frequency of public TCR beta families distinguished CMV carriers with the relevant HLA. Clonotype analysis showed dominance of the ex vivo response by HLA-C-restricted CMV-specific TCR beta clonotypes.

TCRdb re-called the reads through MiXCR, storing one row per CDR3 protein. This sample has about 890,000 distinct CDR3 sequences, with approximately 30% found just once. Germline lookup yields CDR1 PRHDT and CDR2 FYEKMQ (reference sequence). This CDR3 is 13 amino acids long. The V and J ends lost 1 base and 11 bases respectively, with 9 bases between them. For this clonotype: Its cognate antigen is unknown.

This rearrangement joins TRBV13 to TRBJ1-6, with D unclear. The sample was cultured CD8+ T cells from PBMCs, taken from culture after CMV antigen stimulation. This TCR came from a human donor in good health (CMV status not recorded). Some clones in this sample may be carry-over from other donors' samples. Here the CDR3 reads CASSLVGLTPLHF. The CDR3 region has the DNA TGTGCCAGCAGCTTAGTCGGGCTTACACCCCTCCACTTT.